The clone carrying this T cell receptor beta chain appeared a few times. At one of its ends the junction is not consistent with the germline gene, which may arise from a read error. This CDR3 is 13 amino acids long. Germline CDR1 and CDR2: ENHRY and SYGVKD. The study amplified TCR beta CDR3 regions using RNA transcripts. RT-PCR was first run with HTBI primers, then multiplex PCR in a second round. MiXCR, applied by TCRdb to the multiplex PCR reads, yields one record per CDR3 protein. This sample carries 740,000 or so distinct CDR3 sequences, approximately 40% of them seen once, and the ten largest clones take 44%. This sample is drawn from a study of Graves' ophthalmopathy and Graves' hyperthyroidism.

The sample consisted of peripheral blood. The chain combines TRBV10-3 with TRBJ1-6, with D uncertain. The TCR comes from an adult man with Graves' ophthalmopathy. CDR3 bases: TGTGCCAGCAGTAATATGGGTAATTCACCCCTCCACTTT. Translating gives CASSNMGNSPLHF.